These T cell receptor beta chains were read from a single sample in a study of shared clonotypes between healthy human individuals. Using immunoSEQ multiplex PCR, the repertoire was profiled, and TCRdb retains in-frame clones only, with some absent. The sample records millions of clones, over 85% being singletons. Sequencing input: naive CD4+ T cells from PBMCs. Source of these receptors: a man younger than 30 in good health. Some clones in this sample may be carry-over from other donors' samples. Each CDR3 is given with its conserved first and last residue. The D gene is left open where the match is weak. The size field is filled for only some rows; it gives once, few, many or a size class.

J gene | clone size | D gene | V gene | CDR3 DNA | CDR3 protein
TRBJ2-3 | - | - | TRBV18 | TGTGCCAGCTCACCACCGTCGGAAAATACGCAGTATTTT | CASSPPSENTQYF
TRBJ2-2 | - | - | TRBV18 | TGTGCCAGCTCACCAGATTACACCGGGGAGCTGTTTTTT | CASSPDYTGELFF
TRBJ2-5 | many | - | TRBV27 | TGTGCCAGCAGTCGAAGGGACATCCAAGAGACCCAGTACTTC | CASSRRDIQETQYF
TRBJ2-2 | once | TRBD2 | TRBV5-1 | TGCGCCAGCAGCTTAGTAGCGGGAGGGCTCGGCGGGGAGCTGTTTTTT | CASSLVAGGLGGELFF
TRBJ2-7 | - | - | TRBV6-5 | TGTGCCAGCAGTTACTCGATGGCAACCCCCCTGGGCGAGCAGTACTTC | CASSYSMATPLGEQYF
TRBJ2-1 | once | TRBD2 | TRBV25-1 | TGTGCCAGCAGTTACCACCGGACTAGCGGGAGCGATGAGCAGTTCTTC | CASSYHRTSGSDEQFF
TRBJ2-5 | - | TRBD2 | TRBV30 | TGTGCCTGCGTAGCGGGAGGGCCTGGGGAGACCCAGTACTTC | CACVAGGPGETQYF
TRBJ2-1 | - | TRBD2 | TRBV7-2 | TGTGCCAGCAGCCGACTAGCGGGGTACAATGAGCAGTTCTTC | CASSRLAGYNEQFF
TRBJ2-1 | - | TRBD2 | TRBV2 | TGTGCCAGCAGTGTAGGGACTAGCGGGATAGGTGAGCAGTTCTTC | CASSVGTSGIGEQFF
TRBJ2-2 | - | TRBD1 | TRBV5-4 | TGTGCCAGCAGCTTGGGACAGGGGGGACACACCGGGGAGCTGTTTTTT | CASSLGQGGHTGELFF
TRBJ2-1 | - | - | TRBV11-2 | TGTGCCAGCAGACATTTGGCGGCGAGCCCCTACAATGAGCAGTTCTTC | CASRHLAASPYNEQFF
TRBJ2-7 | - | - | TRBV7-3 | TGTGCCAGCAGCCCCGGCAACTACGAGCAGTACTTC | CASSPGNYEQYF
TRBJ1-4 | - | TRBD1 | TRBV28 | TGTGCCAGCAGACCACAGGGGGCTCAGGAAAAACTGTTTTTT | CASRPQGAQEKLFF
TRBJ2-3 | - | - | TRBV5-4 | TGTGCCAGCAGCTTGGCGGGACCAGATACGCAGTATTTT | CASSLAGPDTQYF
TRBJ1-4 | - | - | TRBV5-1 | TGCGCCAGCAGCCCGTTGGGCTCAAATGAATGGGAAAAACTGTTTTTT | CASSPLGSNEWEKLFF
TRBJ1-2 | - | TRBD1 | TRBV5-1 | TGCGCCAGCAGCCTAAGGACAGGGTCGTATGGCTACACCTTC | CASSLRTGSYGYTF
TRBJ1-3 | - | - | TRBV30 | TGTGCCTGGAGTGCGGCCAGGTACTCTGGAAACACCATATATTTT | CAWSAARYSGNTIYF
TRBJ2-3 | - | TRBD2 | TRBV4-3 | TGCGCCAGCAGCCTGAGCGCTGGACTAGCGGGAGTAGATACGCAGTATTTT | CASSLSAGLAGVDTQYF
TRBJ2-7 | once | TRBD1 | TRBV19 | TGTGCCAGTAGTCAGACAGGGGTTTCCTACGAGCAGTACTTC | CASSQTGVSYEQYF
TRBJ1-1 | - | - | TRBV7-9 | TGTGCCAGCAGCTTAGGTACCAGGAACACTGAAGCTTTCTTT | CASSLGTRNTEAFF
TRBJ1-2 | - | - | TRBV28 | TGTGCCAGCAGTTCTGTGTCTGTAGCCGATGGCTACACCTTC | CASSSVSVADGYTF
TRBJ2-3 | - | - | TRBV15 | TGTGCCACCAGCAATGTAGGCGCAGATACGCAGTATTTT | CATSNVGADTQYF
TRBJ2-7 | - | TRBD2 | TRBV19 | TGTGCCAGTAGTACGGTCGAGGCGGGAGGCGGCGAGCAGTACTTC | CASSTVEAGGGEQYF
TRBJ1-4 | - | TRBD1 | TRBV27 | TGTGCCAGCAGTCGGCAGGGGGGTGAAAAACTGTTTTTT | CASSRQGGEKLFF
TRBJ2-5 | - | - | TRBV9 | TGTGCCAGCAGCGTAGGAAGCGGCGTGCCAGAGACCCAGTACTTC | CASSVGSGVPETQYF
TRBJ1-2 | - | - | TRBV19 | TGTGCCAGTAGTATACAAGGCAGCTATGGCTACACCTTC | CASSIQGSYGYTF
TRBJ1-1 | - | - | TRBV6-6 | TGTGCCAGCACAGGAGACACTGAAGCTTTCTTT | CASTGDTEAFF
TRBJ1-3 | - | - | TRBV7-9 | TGTGCCAGCAGCCATCGCCGGGATTCTGGAAACACCATATATTTT | CASSHRRDSGNTIYF
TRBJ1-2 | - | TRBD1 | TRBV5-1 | TGCGCCAGCAGCCGAACCGGGACAGGGGATTATGGCTACACCTTC | CASSRTGTGDYGYTF
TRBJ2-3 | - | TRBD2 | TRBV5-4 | TGTGCCAGCAGCTCACCCAGCGGGGGGAGCACAGATACGCAGTATTTT | CASSSPSGGSTDTQYF
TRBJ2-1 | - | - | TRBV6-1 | TGTGCCTCTTCCCCCGACCCCGGCTACAATGAGCAGTTCTTC | CASSPDPGYNEQFF
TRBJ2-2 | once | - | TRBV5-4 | TGTGCCAGCAGCTCGGGCCTCACCGGGGAGCTGTTTTTT | CASSSGLTGELFF
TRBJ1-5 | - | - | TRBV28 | TGTGCCAGCAGAGACAGTTACAATCAGCCCCAGCATTTT | CASRDSYNQPQHF
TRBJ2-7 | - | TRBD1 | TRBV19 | TGTGCCAGTAGTATCCCCGGACAGGGGGGGTACGAGCAGTACTTC | CASSIPGQGGYEQYF